There are many counts of the clone carrying this T cell receptor (beta chain). Its matching antigen is unknown. This CDR3 region has 15 residues. Germline V gene data show CDR1 as MDHEN and CDR2 as SYDVKM. After removal of 3 bases from V and 7 bases from J, the junction contained 8 bases not matched to a gene. The method was immunoSEQ multiplex PCR; TCRdb's version includes in-frame clones alone and lacks a portion of them. The sample shows about 160,000 clones, 85% to 90% of them seen only once. The sample originates from a study of cytomegalovirus exposure and HLA in healthy donors. The 120-subject validation cohort, separate from the roughly 670-subject first cohort, included the donors. Overall study results and limits: Some TCR beta chains (164 of them) were listed as cytomegalovirus-associated. High specificity and sensitivity for cytomegalovirus status were reported for the classifier. Most observed TCR sequences were rare, whereas some public TCRs were detected in many donors.

The genes are TRBV28 and TRBJ1-3, with 8 bases fitting TRBD1. This receptor was identified in a man between 18 and 35 years old in good health and CMV-seronegative. Sequencing was carried out using PBMCs. This CDR3 is CASSFRTGRENTIYF. The CDR3 DNA reads as TGTGCCAGCAGTTTCCGGACAGGGCGAGAGAACACCATATATTTT.